This TCR beta chain was observed in a study of blood T cell repertoires in COVID-19. The wider study: Nucleic acid was either cDNA or gDNA, and it came from T cells, B-cell-depleted T cells, or PBMCs.

Participants came from about two dozen US areas, aged roughly 18 to 95 years. Recovered status applied to Cohort 3 donors who had two consecutive negative PCRs. It also applied to those with clearance or with symptom resolution. The authors' processing: How many nucleated cells were present was estimated from reference gene primer amplification. Sequenced by immunoSEQ multiplex PCR; TCRdb stores in-frame clones only, minus some. The DNA was the basis for D and trimming; V, J and clone size are from that table. The data hold 150,000 or so clones, with roughly 87% observed a single time. Germline V gene sequence: CDR1 SGHTA, CDR2 FQGNSA. After removal of 5 bases from V and 12 bases from J, the junction contained 6 bases not matched to a gene. The CDR3 covers 12 residues.

The chain is built from TRBV7-2 and TRBJ1-4; TRBD1 aligns across 7 bases. The sample consisted of PBMCs or T cells enriched from blood (not recorded which). The TCR sequence derives from a woman aged 50 to 60 who had recovered from COVID-19. This CDR3 is CASSPHGTELFF. CDR3 DNA: TGTGCCAGCAGCCCCCACGGGACAGAACTGTTTTTT.